The clone carrying this T cell receptor (beta chain) was seen a handful of times. Antigen: not known. This specimen belongs to a study of CD8 T cells in ankylosing spondylitis. The TCR beta libraries were generated through quantitative 5'-RACE incorporating molecular barcodes. TCRdb itself ran the 5' RACE reads through MiXCR, one entry per CDR3 protein. The sample holds approximately 30,000 distinct CDR3 sequences; over 6.5% are singletons and the top ten take almost 30%. Germline assignment: CDR1 LNHNV and CDR2 YYDKDF (reference sequence). V shed 1 base, J shed 3 bases, and the junction held 6 bases outside the gene matches. The CDR3 consists of 16 residues. Whole-study results and caveats: Typical of ankylosing spondylitis blood, it appeared, was a TCR beta motif of roughly eight highly homologous variants. Reactive arthritis synovial fluid and blood previously showed some of these motif variants. Enrichment of disease-linked clones was reportedly significant in matched ankylosing spondylitis synovial fluid.

This sequence was found in a male donor with ankylosing spondylitis or in good health (not recorded which). The chain is built from TRBV15 and TRBJ2-3, with TRBD1 matching 8 bases. Sequenced input: blood. CDR3 residues: CATSRGGGQGTDTQYF. CDR3 DNA: TGTGCCACCAGCAGAGGGGGAGGACAGGGAACAGATACGCAGTATTTT.